This is a list of T cell receptor beta chains from one sample in a study of blood T cells in healthy people across ages. One entry per CDR3 protein results from TCRdb running MiXCR on the 5' RACE reads. The data show about 830,000 distinct CDR3 sequences, roughly 64% seen once. The sequenced material came from blood. The origin of the receptors is a man aged 25 to 40 in good health. Each CDR3 is given with its conserved first and last residue. A D gene is named only where the DNA matches it firmly. Some rows mark clone size as missing; the rest say once, few, many or name a class of expanded clone.

D gene: -
V gene: TRBV30
J gene: TRBJ2-7
CDR3 length: 11
clone size: few
CDR3 DNA: TGTGCCTGGAGTGAGGGAACCGAGCAGTACTTC
CDR3 protein: CAWSEGTEQYF

D gene: -
V gene: TRBV7-2
J gene: TRBJ2-3
CDR3 length: 16
clone size: few
CDR3 DNA: TGTGCCAGCAGACCTACGGACAGCCTACCTGGGGATACGCAGTATTTT
CDR3 protein: CASRPTDSLPGDTQYF

D gene: -
V gene: TRBV3-1
J gene: TRBJ1-4
CDR3 length: 16
clone size: -
CDR3 DNA: TGTGCCAGCAGCCATAAATCGGGGGCCCTCAATGAAAAACTGTTTTTT
CDR3 protein: CASSHKSGALNEKLFF

D gene: -
V gene: TRBV7-2
J gene: TRBJ2-5
CDR3 length: 15
clone size: -
CDR3 DNA: TGTGCCAGCAGCTTAGACCTGGGGGATCTGGAGACCCAGTACTTC
CDR3 protein: CASSLDLGDLETQYF

D gene: -
V gene: TRBV6-1
J gene: TRBJ2-7
CDR3 length: 14
clone size: -
CDR3 DNA: TGTGCCAGCAGTCCTGTCGTAGGGGCGGGCGAGCAGTACTTC
CDR3 protein: CASSPVVGAGEQYF

D gene: TRBD1
V gene: TRBV2
J gene: TRBJ2-3
CDR3 length: 12
clone size: -
CDR3 DNA: TGTGCCAGCAGAGCAGACAGGGGCGCGCAGTATTTT
CDR3 protein: CASRADRGAQYF

D gene: TRBD1
V gene: TRBV20-1
J gene: TRBJ2-7
CDR3 length: 15
clone size: few
CDR3 DNA: TGCAGTGCCAGCCCATCGAGACAGGGAGTATACGAGCAGTACTTC
CDR3 protein: CSASPSRQGVYEQYF

D gene: -
V gene: TRBV6-2/TRBV6-3
J gene: TRBJ2-7
CDR3 length: 13
clone size: few
CDR3 DNA: TGTGCCAGCCGACTCGGGGGAGCCTACGAGCAGTACTTC
CDR3 protein: CASRLGGAYEQYF

D gene: -
V gene: TRBV7-9
J gene: TRBJ2-7
CDR3 length: 14
clone size: -
CDR3 DNA: TGTGCCAGCAGCTTAGAGGTCATCTCCTACGAGCAGTACTTC
CDR3 protein: CASSLEVISYEQYF

D gene: TRBD1
V gene: TRBV15
J gene: TRBJ2-7
CDR3 length: 14
clone size: -
CDR3 DNA: TGTGCCACCAGCAGAGTACAGGGGACATACGAGCAGTACTTC
CDR3 protein: CATSRVQGTYEQYF

D gene: -
V gene: TRBV7-2
J gene: TRBJ1-2
CDR3 length: 13
clone size: -
CDR3 DNA: TGTGCCAGCAGCTTAGGGCCGATGGGGGGCTACACCTTC
CDR3 protein: CASSLGPMGGYTF

D gene: -
V gene: TRBV10-3
J gene: TRBJ2-5
CDR3 length: 12
clone size: many
CDR3 DNA: TGTGCCATCAGTGAGTCTCCGGAGACCCAGTACTTC
CDR3 protein: CAISESPETQYF

D gene: -
V gene: TRBV11-2
J gene: TRBJ2-3
CDR3 length: 14
clone size: -
CDR3 DNA: TGTGCCAGCAGTCCCGGGGCCCGTTCCCCGGGGAGGTATTTT
CDR3 protein: CASSPGARSPGRYF

D gene: -
V gene: TRBV9
J gene: TRBJ2-1
CDR3 length: 15
clone size: -
CDR3 DNA: TGTGCCAGCAGCGTAGGGGTCGGGACCTACAATGAGCAGTTCTTC
CDR3 protein: CASSVGVGTYNEQFF

D gene: TRBD1
V gene: TRBV20-1
J gene: TRBJ2-5
CDR3 length: 15
clone size: many
CDR3 DNA: TGCAGTGCCGATCAAGGGACAGGCCCCCAAGAGACCCAGTACTTC
CDR3 protein: CSADQGTGPQETQYF

D gene: TRBD2
V gene: TRBV20-1
J gene: TRBJ2-1
CDR3 length: 16
clone size: few
CDR3 DNA: TGCAGTGCTAGCCCCCTAGGGACTAGTTTAGGCAATGAGCAGTTCTTC
CDR3 protein: CSASPLGTSLGNEQFF

D gene: -
V gene: TRBV12-3/TRBV12-4
J gene: TRBJ2-5
CDR3 length: 12
clone size: -
CDR3 DNA: TGTGCCAGCAGTCCGCACCAAGAGACCCAGTACTTC
CDR3 protein: CASSPHQETQYF

D gene: -
V gene: TRBV20-1
J gene: TRBJ1-4
CDR3 length: 13
clone size: -
CDR3 DNA: TGCAGTGCTGGAAAAGCAACTAATGAAAAACTGTTTTTT
CDR3 protein: CSAGKATNEKLFF

D gene: -
V gene: TRBV6-5
J gene: TRBJ2-5
CDR3 length: 15
clone size: few
CDR3 DNA: TGTGCCAGCAGTTACTCGACCGGGATCGGCGAGACCCAGTACTTC
CDR3 protein: CASSYSTGIGETQYF

D gene: -
V gene: TRBV20-1
J gene: TRBJ1-5
CDR3 length: 12
clone size: -
CDR3 DNA: TGCAGGGCAGTACAGGTGGCTCGGCCCCAGCATTTT
CDR3 protein: CRAVQVARPQHF

D gene: -
V gene: TRBV7-2
J gene: TRBJ2-1
CDR3 length: 11
clone size: -
CDR3 DNA: TGTGCCAGCAGCTTTACCAGGTCGTTGTTCTTC
CDR3 protein: CASSFTRSLFF

D gene: -
V gene: TRBV19
J gene: TRBJ2-7
CDR3 length: 17
clone size: few
CDR3 DNA: TGTGCCAGTAGTATAGAAGGAGGGGGGACCATGCGGCGCGAGCAGTACTTC
CDR3 protein: CASSIEGGGTMRREQYF

D gene: -
V gene: TRBV18
J gene: TRBJ2-2
CDR3 length: 16
clone size: -
CDR3 DNA: TGTGCCAGCTCACCACGATCCGGGGACTCCACCGGGGAGCTGTTTTTT
CDR3 protein: CASSPRSGDSTGELFF

D gene: -
V gene: TRBV5-5
J gene: TRBJ2-1
CDR3 length: 13
clone size: -
CDR3 DNA: TGTGCCAGCAGCGAATCACTAGGCCATGAGCAGTTCTTC
CDR3 protein: CASSESLGHEQFF

D gene: -
V gene: TRBV10-3
J gene: TRBJ1-1
CDR3 length: 14
clone size: -
CDR3 DNA: TGTGCCATCAGTGAAGGGGAGGTCTACCGGGAAGCTTTCTTT
CDR3 protein: CAISEGEVYREAFF

D gene: TRBD2
V gene: TRBV20-1
J gene: TRBJ2-1
CDR3 length: 15
clone size: -
CDR3 DNA: TGCAGTGCTAGTTCTAGCGGGACCATCAGGGATGAGCAGTTCTTC
CDR3 protein: CSASSSGTIRDEQFF

D gene: -
V gene: TRBV7-2
J gene: TRBJ2-7
CDR3 length: 13
clone size: few
CDR3 DNA: TGTGCCAGCAGCTTAGGGAGGCGGTACGAGCAGTACTTC
CDR3 protein: CASSLGRRYEQYF

D gene: TRBD2
V gene: TRBV10-1
J gene: TRBJ2-1
CDR3 length: 14
clone size: -
CDR3 DNA: TGCGCCAGCAGTGATTTTGGTCTAGCGGACGAGCAGTTCTTC
CDR3 protein: CASSDFGLADEQFF

D gene: TRBD1
V gene: TRBV7-9
J gene: TRBJ2-7
CDR3 length: 15
clone size: -
CDR3 DNA: TGTGCCAGCAGCCCAGGGGGATTCGGCTCCTACGAGCAGTACTTC
CDR3 protein: CASSPGGFGSYEQYF